These 12 T cell receptor beta chains originate from one sample sequenced in a study of control samples from healthy donors and cancer patients. Sequenced by immunoSEQ multiplex PCR; TCRdb stores in-frame clones only, minus some. This table has 75,000 to 95,000 clones, roughly nine tenths appearing once. Sequenced input: PBMCs. These receptors came from a woman aged 45-59 years with colorectal cancer.

The J gene is TRBJ1-1, the V gene TRBV10-2; D is perhaps TRBD1 (6 bases). The V end lost 6 bases, the J end lost 1 base, and 9 bases lay between the germline ends. The CDR3 sequence is 13 residues long. Germline V CDR1 and CDR2: WSHSY, SAAADI. The CDR3 here is CASSLTGNTEAFF. The CDR3, as DNA: TGCGCCAGCAGCTTGACAGGGAACACTGAAGCTTTCTTT.

V and J are TRBV18 and TRBJ1-2, with TRBD1 identical over 7 bases. The ends lost 5 bases at V and 4 bases at J; junction bases unmatched: 10. Germline-derived CDR1 and CDR2 are KGHSH and LQKENI. The CDR3 is 15 residues long. The CDR3 region has the DNA TGTGCCAGCTCAGGGGAGGTACAGGGGAGCTATGGCTACACCTTC. This encodes CASSGEVQGSYGYTF. Drawing the rest from reference TRBV18 and TRBJ1-2, the complete variable domain is NAGVMQNPRHLVRRRGQEARLRCSPMKGHSHVYWYRQLPEEGLKFMVYLQKENIIDESGMPKERFSAEFPKEGPSILRIQQVVRGDSAAYFCASSGEVQGSYGYTFGSGTRLTVV.

V and J are TRBV27 and TRBJ1-6, with a tentative D call TRBD1 (5 bases). Looked up from germline, CDR1 is MNHEY and CDR2 is SMNVEV (reference sequence). V lost 5 bases to trimming and J lost 7 bases, with 12 bases between them. The CDR3 covers 14 residues. The CDR3 region has the DNA TGTGCCAGCAGTCCTGTAAGGGGAAATTCACCCCTCCACTTT. This gives the protein CASSPVRGNSPLHF.

The CDR3 protein is CASSSDGNSGNTIYF. The CDR3 DNA reads TGCGCCAGCAGCTCGGACGGCAACTCTGGAAACACCATATATTTT. V usage is TRBV5-1 and J usage is TRBJ1-3; D remains ambiguous. Trimming removed 3 bases from V and 0 bases from J, with 10 bases in between. This CDR3 has 15 amino acids. Germline CDR1 and CDR2: SGHRS and YFSETQ.

The rearrangement joins TRBV28 to TRBJ2-3, with TRBD2 matching over 8 bases. Germline V gives CDR1 MDHEN, CDR2 SYDVKM. The CDR3 covers 16 residues. Losses at the gene ends were 5 bases for V and 5 bases for J; bases not matched to a gene: 12. CDR3 in amino acids: CASSPPSGGRGDTQYF. CDR3 DNA: TGTGCCAGCAGTCCTCCCAGCGGGGGCCGGGGAGATACGCAGTATTTT. The whole variable domain, filled in from reference TRBV28 and TRBJ2-3, reads DVKVTQSSRYLVKRTGEKVFLECVQDMDHENMFWYRQDPGLGLRLIYFSYDVKMKEKGDIPEGYSVSREKKERFSLILESASTNQTSMYLCASSPPSGGRGDTQYFGPGTRLTVL.

The chain has TRBV4-1 and TRBJ2-2; D remains unclear. Germline V lookup: CDR1 MGHRA, CDR2 YSYEKL. V was pared by 4 bases and J by 1 base, with 4 bases between. The CDR3 totals 13 residues. In DNA, the CDR3 is TGCGCCAGCAGCCTCAAGAACACCGGGGAGCTGTTTTTT. Protein: CASSLKNTGELFF.

The chain links TRBV19 to TRBJ1-1; D remains unclear. Between the trimmed V and J ends, which lost 2 bases and 6 bases, there was a span of 16 bases. The CDR3 has 15 amino acids. Germline V gene sequence: CDR1 LNHDA, CDR2 SQIVND (reference sequence). The CDR3 region is CASSIRPRGTAEAFF. CDR3 nucleotides: TGTGCCAGTAGTATACGCCCCAGAGGAACGGCTGAAGCTTTCTTT.

V and J are TRBV4-3 and TRBJ2-2, with a possible D match to TRBD1 (5 bases). The germline V gene encodes CDR1 LGHNA and CDR2 YSLEER. The CDR3 runs to 15 residues. The V end was cut by 0 bases, the J end by 4 bases, with 9 bases between. The CDR3: CASSQDPGFTGELFF. The CDR3 DNA follows: TGCGCCAGCAGCCAAGACCCAGGGTTCACCGGGGAGCTGTTTTTT.

The V gene is TRBV6-5, the J gene TRBJ2-1; 12 nucleotides match TRBD2. From germline, CDR1 is MNHEY and CDR2 SVGAGI. The CDR3 spans 15 residues. The V segment lost 5 bases and the J segment 7 bases; nucleotides outside the gene matches: 6. In DNA form, the CDR3 reads TGTGCCAGCAGTACTCTAGCGGGGGGGCGGAATGAGCAGTTCTTC. Protein: CASSTLAGGRNEQFF.

This clone was recorded only once. The genes are TRBV6-4 and TRBJ1-2; D ambiguous. CDR3 length: 14 amino acids. Between the trimmed V and J ends, which lost 3 bases and 6 bases, there was a span of 14 bases. Per the germline V gene, CDR1 is MRHNA and CDR2 is SNTAGT. In DNA, the CDR3 is TGTGCCAGCAGTGATTTTCCGACGAGGGATGGCTACACCTTC. This sequence encodes CASSDFPTRDGYTF.

This clone was picked up one time. The CDR3 coding sequence is TGTGCCAGCAGCCCATCTATGGCTTCGGGAGCTTTCTTT. Its protein is CASSPSMASGAFF. This chain links TRBV6-1 with TRBJ1-1, with D uncertain. The CDR3 loop spans 13 amino acids. V was clipped by 6 bases and J by 10 bases, with 18 bases between them. Germline lookup yields CDR1 MNHNS and CDR2 SASEGT.

CDR3 nucleotides: TGTGCCAGCAGTTTAGTGGGGACCTACACCGGGGAGCTGTTTTTT. It codes for CASSLVGTYTGELFF. The chain is built from TRBV28 and TRBJ2-2; tentatively, D is TRBD1 or TRBD2 (5 bases each). Germline loops: CDR1 MDHEN, CDR2 SYDVKM. This CDR3 has 15 amino acids. With 2 bases removed from V and 3 bases from J, the gap between germline ends came to 10 bases.